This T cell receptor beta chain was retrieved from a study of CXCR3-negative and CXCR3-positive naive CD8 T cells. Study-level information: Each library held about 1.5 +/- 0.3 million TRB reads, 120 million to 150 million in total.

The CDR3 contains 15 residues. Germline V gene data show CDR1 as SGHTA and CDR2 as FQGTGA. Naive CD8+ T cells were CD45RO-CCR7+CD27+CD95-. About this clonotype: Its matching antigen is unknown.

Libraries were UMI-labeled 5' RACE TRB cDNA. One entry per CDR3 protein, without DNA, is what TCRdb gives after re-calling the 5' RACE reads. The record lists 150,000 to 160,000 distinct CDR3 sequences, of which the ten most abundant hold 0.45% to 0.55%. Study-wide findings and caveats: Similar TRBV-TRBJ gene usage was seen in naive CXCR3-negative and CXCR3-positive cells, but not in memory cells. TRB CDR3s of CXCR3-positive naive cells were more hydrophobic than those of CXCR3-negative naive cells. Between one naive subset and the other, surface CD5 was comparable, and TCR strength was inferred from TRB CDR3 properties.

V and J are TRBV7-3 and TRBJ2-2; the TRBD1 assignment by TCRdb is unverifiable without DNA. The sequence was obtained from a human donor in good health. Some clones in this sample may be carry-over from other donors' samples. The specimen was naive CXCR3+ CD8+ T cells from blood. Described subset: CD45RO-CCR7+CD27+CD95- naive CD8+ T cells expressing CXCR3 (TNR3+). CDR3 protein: CARSLGTGATGELFF. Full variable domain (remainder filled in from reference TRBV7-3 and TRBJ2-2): GAGVSQTPSNKVTEKGKYVELRCDPISGHTALYWYRQSLGQGPEFLIYFQGTGAADDSGLPNDRFFAVRPEGSVSTLKIQRTERGDSAVYLCARSLGTGATGELFFGEGSRLTVL.